This T cell receptor beta chain was retrieved from a study of control samples from healthy donors and cancer patients (dated by TCRdb to 2018 to 2020). The library was obtained by the immunoSEQ multiplex PCR assay. TCRdb's version of the immuneACCESS table is confined to in-frame rearrangements and falls short of the full clone set. An unresolved V gene accounts for under half of the shortfall where checked; the remainder is of unknown origin. In all, the sample holds approximately 90,000 clones, and approximately 89% of those were seen once. The ten biggest clones cover approximately 21% of the sample. V gives up 3 bases and J gives up 2 bases, and the segment between their germline ends measures 18 bases. CDR1 and CDR2 (SGHNT, YYREEE) derive from the germline V gene (reference sequence). The CDR3 spans 16 residues, from the cysteine through the valine. Of all the DNA, just the CDR3 is kept, 48 bases in frame from base 1.

Points on this clone: It lacks a known antigen. No base quality values were provided; no much bigger clone lies one nucleotide off.

The sequence links TRBV5-4 to TRBJ2-7; 7 matching bases give a weak D call of TRBD1. This TCR was recovered from a man between 25 and 39 years old in good health. Material for sequencing was blood. This receptor has the CDR3 CASSSENRGLAYEQYV. The DNA sequence is given as TGTGCCAGCAGCTCCGAAAACAGGGGACTGGCCTACGAGCAGTACGTC.